Here is one T cell receptor (beta chain) with its context. Its matching antigen is unknown. The CDR3 totals 14 residues. Trimming took off 1 base at V and 6 bases at J, with 10 bases between the two ends. CDR1 is LNHNV, CDR2 YYDKDF, per germline (reference sequence). The PCR ran on 60 Vbeta and 13 Jbeta primers. Profiled with immunoSEQ multiplex PCR; TCRdb holds only in-frame clones, not every one. The data show around 130,000 clones, 70% to 75% seen once. The entry originates in a study of cytomegalovirus exposure and HLA in healthy donors. As for the study in general: There were 100 million to 130 million unique TCR beta sequences, drawn from around 180 million T cells, in an earlier analysis. Study results and limitations: For TCR beta chains, V- and J-gene trimming was later linked to a missense DCLRE1C variant. Diagnosis of cytomegalovirus status made by the classifier reportedly showed high specificity and sensitivity. In a later analysis, the majority of CMV-associated beta chains seemingly showed HLA restriction.

The source of this sequence is a woman aged 40 to 49 in good health and CMV-seropositive. Sample: PBMCs. V is TRBV15 and J is TRBJ1-5; TRBD1 might be the D (6 bases). In DNA, the CDR3 is TGTGCCACCAGCAGAGGGGGGCCCGGTCAGCCCCAGCATTTT. This gives the protein CATSRGGPGQPQHF.